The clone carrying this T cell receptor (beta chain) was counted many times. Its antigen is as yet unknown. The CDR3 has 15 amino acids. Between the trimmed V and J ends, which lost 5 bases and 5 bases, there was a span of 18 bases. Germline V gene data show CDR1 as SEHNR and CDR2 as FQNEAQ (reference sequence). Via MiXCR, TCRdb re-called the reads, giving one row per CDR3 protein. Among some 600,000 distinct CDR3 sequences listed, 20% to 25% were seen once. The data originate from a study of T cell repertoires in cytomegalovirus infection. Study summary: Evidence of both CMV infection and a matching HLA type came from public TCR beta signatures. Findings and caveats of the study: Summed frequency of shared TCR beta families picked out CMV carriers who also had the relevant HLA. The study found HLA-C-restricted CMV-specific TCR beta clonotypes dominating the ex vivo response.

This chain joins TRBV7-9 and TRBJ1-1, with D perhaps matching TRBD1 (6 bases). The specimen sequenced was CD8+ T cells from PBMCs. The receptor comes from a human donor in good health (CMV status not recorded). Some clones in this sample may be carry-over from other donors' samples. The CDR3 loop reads CASSLLPRGSTEAFF. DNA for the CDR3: TGTGCCAGCAGCCTCCTTCCCAGGGGTTCAACTGAAGCTTTCTTT.